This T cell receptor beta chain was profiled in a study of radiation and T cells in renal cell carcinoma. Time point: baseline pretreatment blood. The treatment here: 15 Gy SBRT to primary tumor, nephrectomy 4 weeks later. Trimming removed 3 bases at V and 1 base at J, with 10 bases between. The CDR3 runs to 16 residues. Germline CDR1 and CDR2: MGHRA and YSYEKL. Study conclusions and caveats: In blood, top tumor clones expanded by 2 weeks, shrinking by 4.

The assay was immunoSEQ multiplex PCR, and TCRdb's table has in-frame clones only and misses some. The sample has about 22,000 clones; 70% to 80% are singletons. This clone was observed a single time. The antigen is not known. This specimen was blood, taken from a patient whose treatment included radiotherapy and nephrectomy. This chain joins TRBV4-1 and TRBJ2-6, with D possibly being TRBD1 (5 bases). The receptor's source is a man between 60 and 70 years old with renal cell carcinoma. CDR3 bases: TGCGCCAGCAGCCACCCGACAGCTTCTGGGGCCAACGTCCTGACTTTC. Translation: CASSHPTASGANVLTF.